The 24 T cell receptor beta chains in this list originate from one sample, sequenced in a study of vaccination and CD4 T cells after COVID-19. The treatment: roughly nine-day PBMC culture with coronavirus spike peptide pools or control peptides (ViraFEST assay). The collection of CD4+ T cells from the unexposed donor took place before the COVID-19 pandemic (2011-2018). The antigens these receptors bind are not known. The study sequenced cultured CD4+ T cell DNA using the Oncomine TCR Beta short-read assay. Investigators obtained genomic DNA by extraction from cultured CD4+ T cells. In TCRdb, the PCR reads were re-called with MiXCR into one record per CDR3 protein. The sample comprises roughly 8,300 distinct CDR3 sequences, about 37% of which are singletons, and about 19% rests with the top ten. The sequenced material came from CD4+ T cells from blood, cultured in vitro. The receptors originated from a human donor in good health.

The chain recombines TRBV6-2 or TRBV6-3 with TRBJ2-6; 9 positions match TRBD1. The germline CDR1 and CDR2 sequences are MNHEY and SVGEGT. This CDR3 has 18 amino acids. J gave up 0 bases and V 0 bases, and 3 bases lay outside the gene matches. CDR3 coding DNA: TGTGCCAGCAGTTACTCGACAGGGGGGGTCTCTGGGGCCAACGTCCTGACTTTC. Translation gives CASSYSTGGVSGANVLTF.

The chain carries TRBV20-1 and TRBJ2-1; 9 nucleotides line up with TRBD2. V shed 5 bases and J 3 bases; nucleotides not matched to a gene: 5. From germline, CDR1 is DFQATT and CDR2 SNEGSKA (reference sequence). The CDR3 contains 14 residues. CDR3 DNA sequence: TGCAGTGCTCGAATAGCGGGGGACTACAATGAGCAGTTCTTC. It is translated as CSARIAGDYNEQFF.

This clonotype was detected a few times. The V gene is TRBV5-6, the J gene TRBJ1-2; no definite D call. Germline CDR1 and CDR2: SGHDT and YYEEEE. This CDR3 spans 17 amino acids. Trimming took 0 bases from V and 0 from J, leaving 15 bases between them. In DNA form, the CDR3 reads TGTGCCAGCAGCTTGGGGCAGGTGCCGCTGGCTAACTATGGCTACACCTTC. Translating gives CASSLGQVPLANYGYTF.

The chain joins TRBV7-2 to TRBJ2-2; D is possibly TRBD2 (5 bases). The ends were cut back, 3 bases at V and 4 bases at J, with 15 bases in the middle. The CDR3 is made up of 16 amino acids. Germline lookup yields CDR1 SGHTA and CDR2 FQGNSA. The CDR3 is CASSLVAGVRTGELFF. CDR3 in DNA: TGTGCCAGCAGCTTGGTGGCCGGGGTACGCACCGGGGAGCTGTTTTTT. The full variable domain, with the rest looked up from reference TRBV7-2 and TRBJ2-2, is GAGVSQSPSNKVTEKGKDVELRCDPISGHTALYWYRQSLGQGLEFLIYFQGNSAPDKSGLPSDRFSAERTGGSVSTLTIQRTQQEDSAVYLCASSLVAGVRTGELFFGEGSRLTVL.

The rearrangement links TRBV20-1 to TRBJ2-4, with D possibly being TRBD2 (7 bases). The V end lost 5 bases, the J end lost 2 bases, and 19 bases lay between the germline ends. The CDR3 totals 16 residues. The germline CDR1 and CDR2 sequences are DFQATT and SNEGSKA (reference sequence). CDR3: CSASHREGGTKNIQYF. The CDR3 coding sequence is TGCAGTGCTTCACACAGGGAGGGAGGAACCAAAAACATTCAGTACTTC.

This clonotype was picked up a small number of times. Here the CDR3 reads CASSLGGSRGTYEQYF. The CDR3 DNA sequence: TGTGCCAGCAGCTTAGGGGGGAGTAGGGGGACCTACGAGCAGTACTTC. The chain joins TRBV7-8 to TRBJ2-7; the D gene is possibly TRBD1 (6 bases). Germline values: CDR1 SGHVS, CDR2 FQNEAQ. This CDR3 has 16 amino acids. V was trimmed by 1 base and J by 2 bases, leaving 15 bases between them.

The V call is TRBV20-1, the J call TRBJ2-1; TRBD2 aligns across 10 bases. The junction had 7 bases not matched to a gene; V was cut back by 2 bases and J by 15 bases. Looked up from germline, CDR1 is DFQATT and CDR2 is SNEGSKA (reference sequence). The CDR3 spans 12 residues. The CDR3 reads CSARTSGTPAFF. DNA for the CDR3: TGCAGTGCTAGAACTAGCGGGACACCCGCGTTCTTC.

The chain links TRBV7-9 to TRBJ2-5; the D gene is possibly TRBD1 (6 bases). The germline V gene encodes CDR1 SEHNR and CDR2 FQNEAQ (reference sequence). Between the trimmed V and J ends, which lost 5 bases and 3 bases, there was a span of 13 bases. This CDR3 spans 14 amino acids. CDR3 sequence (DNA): TGTGCCAGCAGCCCACATGGACAGAAAGAGACCCAGTACTTC. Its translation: CASSPHGQKETQYF.

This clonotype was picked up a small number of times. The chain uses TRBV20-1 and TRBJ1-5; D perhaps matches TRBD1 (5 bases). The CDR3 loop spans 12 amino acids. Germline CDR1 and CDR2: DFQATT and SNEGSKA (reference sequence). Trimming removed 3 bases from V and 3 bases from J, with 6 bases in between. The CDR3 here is CSASRDNQPQHF. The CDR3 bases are TGCAGTGCTAGCAGGGACAATCAGCCCCAGCATTTT.

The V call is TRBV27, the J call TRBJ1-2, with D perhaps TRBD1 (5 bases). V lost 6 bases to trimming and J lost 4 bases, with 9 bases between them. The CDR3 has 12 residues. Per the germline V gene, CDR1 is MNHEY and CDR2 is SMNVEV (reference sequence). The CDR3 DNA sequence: TGTGCCAGCAGGGGGCCGGCCTATGGCTACACCTTC. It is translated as CASRGPAYGYTF.

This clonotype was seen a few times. CDR3 sequence reads: CASSLIRQETQYF. The DNA of the CDR3 is TGTGCCAGCAGCTTAATTCGGCAGGAGACCCAGTACTTC. This sequence joins TRBV7-2 and TRBJ2-5, with D unresolved. This CDR3 is built from 13 residues. The germline gives CDR1 SGHTA, CDR2 FQGNSA. V shed 2 bases and J shed 5 bases, with 9 bases lying between them.

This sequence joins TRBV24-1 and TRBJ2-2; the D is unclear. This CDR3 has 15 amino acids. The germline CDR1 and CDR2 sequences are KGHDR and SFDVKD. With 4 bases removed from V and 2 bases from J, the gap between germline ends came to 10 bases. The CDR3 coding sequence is TGTGCCACCAGTGACTGGTCCGTAAACACCGGGGAGCTGTTTTTT. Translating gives CATSDWSVNTGELFF.

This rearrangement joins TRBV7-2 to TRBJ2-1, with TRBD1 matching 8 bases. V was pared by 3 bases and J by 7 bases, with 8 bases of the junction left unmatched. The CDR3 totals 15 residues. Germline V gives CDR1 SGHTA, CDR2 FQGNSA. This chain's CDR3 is CASSFRRGPGNEQFF. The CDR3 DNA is TGTGCCAGCAGCTTCCGCAGGGGGCCTGGGAATGAGCAGTTCTTC.

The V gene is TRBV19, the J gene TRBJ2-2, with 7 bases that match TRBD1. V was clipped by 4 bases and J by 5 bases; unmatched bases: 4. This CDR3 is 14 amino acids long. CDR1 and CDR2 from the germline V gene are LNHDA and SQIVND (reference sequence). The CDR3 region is CASSKTGPTGELFF. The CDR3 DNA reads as TGTGCCAGTAGTAAGACAGGGCCGACCGGGGAGCTGTTTTTT.

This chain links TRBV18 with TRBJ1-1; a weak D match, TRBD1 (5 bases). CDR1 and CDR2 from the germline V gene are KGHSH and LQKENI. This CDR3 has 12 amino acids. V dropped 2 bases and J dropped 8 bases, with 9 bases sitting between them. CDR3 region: CASSPGTTEAFF. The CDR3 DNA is TGTGCCAGCTCACCAGGGACCACAGAAGCTTTCTTT.

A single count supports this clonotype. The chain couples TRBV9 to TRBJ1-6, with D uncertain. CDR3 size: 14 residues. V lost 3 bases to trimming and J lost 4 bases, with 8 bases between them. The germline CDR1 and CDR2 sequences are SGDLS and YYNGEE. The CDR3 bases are TGTGCCAGCAGCGGAGCGGGGTATAATTCACCCCTCCACTTT. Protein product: CASSGAGYNSPLHF.

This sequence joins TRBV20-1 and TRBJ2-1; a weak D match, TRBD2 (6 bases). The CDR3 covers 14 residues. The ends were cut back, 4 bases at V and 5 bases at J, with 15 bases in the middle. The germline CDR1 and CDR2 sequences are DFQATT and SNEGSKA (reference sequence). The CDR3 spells CSAKGLYIDNEQFF. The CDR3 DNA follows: TGCAGTGCTAAGGGACTGTATATTGACAATGAGCAGTTCTTC.

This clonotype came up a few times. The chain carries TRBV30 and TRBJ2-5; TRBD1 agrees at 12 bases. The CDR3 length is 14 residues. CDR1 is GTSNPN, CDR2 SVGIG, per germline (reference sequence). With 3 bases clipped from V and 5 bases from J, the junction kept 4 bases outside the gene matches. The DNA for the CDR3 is TGTGCCTGGAGCCGGGACAGGGGGCAGGAGACCCAGTACTTC. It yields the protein CAWSRDRGQETQYF.

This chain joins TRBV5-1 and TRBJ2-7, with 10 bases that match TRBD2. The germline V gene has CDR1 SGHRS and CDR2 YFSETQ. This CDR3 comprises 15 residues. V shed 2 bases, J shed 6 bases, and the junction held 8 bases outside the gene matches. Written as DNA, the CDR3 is TGCGCCAGCAGCTTTTACCTAGCGGGAGTTAGCGAGCAGTACTTC. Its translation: CASSFYLAGVSEQYF.

The CDR3 sequence: CSVVWTEAFF. The CDR3 DNA is TGCAGCGTTGTCTGGACTGAAGCTTTCTTT. This chain connects TRBV29-1 to TRBJ1-1; D is unresolved. The CDR3 has 10 residues. The germline V gene encodes CDR1 SQVTM and CDR2 ANQGSEA. The V gene lost 4 bases and the J gene lost 5 bases, with 5 bases spanning the gap.

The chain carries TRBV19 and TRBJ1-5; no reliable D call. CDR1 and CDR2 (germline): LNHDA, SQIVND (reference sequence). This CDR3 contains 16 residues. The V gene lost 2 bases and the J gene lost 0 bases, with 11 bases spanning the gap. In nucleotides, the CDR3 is TGTGCCAGTAGTATAACCCGACAAATTAGCAATCAGCCCCAGCATTTT. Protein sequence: CASSITRQISNQPQHF.

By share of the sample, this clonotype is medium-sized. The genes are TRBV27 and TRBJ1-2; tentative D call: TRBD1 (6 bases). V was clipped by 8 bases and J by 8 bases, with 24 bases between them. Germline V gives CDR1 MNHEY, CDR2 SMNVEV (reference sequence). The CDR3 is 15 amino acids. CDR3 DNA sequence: TGTGCCAGCCAACCTGGGCAGGGGTGGGTAGGGGGCTACACCTTC. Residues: CASQPGQGWVGGYTF.

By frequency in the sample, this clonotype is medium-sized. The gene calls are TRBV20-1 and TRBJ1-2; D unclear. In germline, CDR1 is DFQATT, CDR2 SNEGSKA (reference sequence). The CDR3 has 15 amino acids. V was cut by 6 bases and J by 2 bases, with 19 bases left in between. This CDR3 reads CSAPRSGRANYGYTF. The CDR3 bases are TGCAGTGCCCCGAGGTCTGGGAGAGCGAACTATGGCTACACCTTC.

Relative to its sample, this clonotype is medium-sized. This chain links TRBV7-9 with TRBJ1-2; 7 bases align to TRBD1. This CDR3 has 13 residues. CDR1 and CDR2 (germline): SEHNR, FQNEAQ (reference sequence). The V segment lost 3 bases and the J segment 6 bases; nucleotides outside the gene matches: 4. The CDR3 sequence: CASSLRGRDGYTF. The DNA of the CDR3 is TGTGCCAGCAGCTTGAGGGGGCGCGATGGCTACACCTTC.